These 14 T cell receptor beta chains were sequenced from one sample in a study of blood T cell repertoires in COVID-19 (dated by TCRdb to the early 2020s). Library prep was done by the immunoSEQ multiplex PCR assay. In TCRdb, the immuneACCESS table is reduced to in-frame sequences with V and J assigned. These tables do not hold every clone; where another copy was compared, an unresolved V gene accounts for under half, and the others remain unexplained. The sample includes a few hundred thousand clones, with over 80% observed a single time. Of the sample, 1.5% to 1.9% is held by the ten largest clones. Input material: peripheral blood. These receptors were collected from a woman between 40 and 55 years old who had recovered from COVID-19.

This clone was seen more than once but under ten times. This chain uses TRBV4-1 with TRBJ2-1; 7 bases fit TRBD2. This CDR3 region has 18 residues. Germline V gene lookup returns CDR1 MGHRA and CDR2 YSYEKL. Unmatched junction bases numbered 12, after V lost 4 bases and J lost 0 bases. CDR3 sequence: CASSRPMTGGGSYNEQFF. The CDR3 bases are TGCGCCAGCAGCCGCCCGATGACGGGCGGGGGCTCCTACAATGAGCAGTTCTTC.

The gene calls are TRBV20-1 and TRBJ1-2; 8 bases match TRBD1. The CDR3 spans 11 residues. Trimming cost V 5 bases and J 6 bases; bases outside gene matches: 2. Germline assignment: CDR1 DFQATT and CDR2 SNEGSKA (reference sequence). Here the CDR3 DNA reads TGCAGTGCTTCGGACAGGGATGGCTACACCTTC. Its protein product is CSASDRDGYTF.

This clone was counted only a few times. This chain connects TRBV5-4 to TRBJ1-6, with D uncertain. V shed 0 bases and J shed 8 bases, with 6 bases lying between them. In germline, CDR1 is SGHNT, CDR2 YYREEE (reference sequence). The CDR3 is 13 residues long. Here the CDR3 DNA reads TGTGCCAGCAGCTTGGCGGGAGATTCACCCCTCCACTTT. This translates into CASSLAGDSPLHF.

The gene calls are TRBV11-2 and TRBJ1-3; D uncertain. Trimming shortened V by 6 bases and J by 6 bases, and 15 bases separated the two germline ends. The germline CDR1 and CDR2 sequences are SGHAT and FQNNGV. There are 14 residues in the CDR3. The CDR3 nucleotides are TGTGCCAGCAGTTCGCTTGTGGCCGCAAACACCATATATTTT. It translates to CASSSLVAANTIYF.

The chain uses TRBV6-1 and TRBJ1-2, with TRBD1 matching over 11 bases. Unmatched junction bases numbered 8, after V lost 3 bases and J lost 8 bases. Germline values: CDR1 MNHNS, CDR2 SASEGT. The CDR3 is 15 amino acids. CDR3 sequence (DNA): TGTGCCAGCAGTGAGTCGCGGACAGGGGGCGTGGGCTACACCTTC. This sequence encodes CASSESRTGGVGYTF.

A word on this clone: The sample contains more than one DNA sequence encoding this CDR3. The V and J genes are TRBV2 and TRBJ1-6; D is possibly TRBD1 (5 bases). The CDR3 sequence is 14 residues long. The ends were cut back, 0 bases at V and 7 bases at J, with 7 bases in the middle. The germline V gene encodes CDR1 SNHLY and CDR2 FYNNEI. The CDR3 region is CASSEAGQNSPLHF. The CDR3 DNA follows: TGTGCCAGCAGTGAAGCGGGGCAAAATTCACCCCTCCACTTT.

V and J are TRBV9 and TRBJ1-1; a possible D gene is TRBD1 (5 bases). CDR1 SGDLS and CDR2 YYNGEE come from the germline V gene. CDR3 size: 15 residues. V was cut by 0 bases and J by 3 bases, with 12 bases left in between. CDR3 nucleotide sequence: TGTGCCAGCAGCGTAGTAGGGGCCCTACACACTGAAGCTTTCTTT. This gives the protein CASSVVGALHTEAFF. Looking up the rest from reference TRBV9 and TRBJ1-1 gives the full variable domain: DSGVTQTPKHLITATGQRVTLRCSPRSGDLSVYWYQQSLDQGLQFLIQYYNGEERAKGNILERFSAQQFPDLHSELNLSSLELGDSALYFCASSVVGALHTEAFFGQGTRLTVV.

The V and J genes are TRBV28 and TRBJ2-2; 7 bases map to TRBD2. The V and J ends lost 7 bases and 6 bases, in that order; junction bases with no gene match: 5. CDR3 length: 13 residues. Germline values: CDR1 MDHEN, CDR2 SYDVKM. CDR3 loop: CASIPGRAGELFF. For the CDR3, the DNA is TGTGCCAGCATCCCAGGGAGGGCCGGGGAGCTGTTTTTT.

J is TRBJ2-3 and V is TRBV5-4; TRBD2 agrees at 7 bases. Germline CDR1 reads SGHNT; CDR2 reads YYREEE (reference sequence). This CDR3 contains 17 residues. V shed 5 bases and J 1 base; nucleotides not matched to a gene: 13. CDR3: CASSTPSGAGGTDTQYF. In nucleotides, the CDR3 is TGTGCCAGCAGTACTCCGAGCGGGGCGGGGGGCACAGATACGCAGTATTTT. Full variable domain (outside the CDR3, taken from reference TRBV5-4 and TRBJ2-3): ETGVTQSPTHLIKTRGQQVTLRCSSQSGHNTVSWYQQALGQGPQFIFQYYREEENGRGNFPPRFSGLQFPNYSSELNVNALELDDSALYLCASSTPSGAGGTDTQYFGPGTRLTVL.

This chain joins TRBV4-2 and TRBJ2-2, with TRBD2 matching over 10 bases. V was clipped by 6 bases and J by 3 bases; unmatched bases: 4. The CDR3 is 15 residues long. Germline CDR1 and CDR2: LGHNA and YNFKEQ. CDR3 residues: CASRIAGGHTGELFF. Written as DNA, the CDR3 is TGTGCCAGCAGAATAGCGGGGGGTCACACCGGGGAGCTGTTTTTT.

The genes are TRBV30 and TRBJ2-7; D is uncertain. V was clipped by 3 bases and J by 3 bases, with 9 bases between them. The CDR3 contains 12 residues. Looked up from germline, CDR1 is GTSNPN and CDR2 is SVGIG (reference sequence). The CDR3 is CAWSLQHYEQYF. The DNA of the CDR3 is TGTGCCTGGAGCTTACAGCACTACGAGCAGTACTTC.

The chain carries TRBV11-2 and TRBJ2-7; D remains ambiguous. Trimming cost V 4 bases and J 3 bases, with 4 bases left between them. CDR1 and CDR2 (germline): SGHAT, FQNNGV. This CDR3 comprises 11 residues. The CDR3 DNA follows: TGTGCCAGCAGCTCCAGCTACGAGCAGTACTTC. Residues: CASSSSYEQYF.

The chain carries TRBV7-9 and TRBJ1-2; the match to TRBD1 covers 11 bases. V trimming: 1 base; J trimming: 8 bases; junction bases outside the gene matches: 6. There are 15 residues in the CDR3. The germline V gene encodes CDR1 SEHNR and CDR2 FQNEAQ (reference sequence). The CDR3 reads CASSLGGQGASGYTF. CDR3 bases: TGTGCCAGCAGCTTAGGAGGACAGGGGGCGAGCGGCTACACCTTC.

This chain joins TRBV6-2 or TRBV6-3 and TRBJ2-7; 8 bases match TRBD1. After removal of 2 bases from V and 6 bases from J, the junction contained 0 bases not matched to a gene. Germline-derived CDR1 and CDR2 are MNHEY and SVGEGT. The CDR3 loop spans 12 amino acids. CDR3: CASSYDRGEQYF. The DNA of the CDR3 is TGTGCCAGCAGTTACGACAGGGGCGAGCAGTACTTC.